One sample yielded the 12 T cell receptor beta chains listed below, sequenced in a study of T cell responses to AZD1222 COVID-19 vaccine. TCRdb keeps only in-frame clones here, not all; method: immunoSEQ multiplex PCR. The sample includes around 80,000 clones, around nine tenths of them seen just once. The starting material was peripheral blood, obtained on day 0 of AZD1222 vaccination. The receptors originated from an adult in good health.

The chain is built from TRBV29-1 and TRBJ1-4; the D gene is possibly TRBD1 (5 bases). The CDR3 contains 14 residues. CDR1 is SQVTM and CDR2 is ANQGSEA in the germline V gene. Deletions cut 4 bases from V and 2 bases from J, with 11 bases between. CDR3 DNA sequence: TGCAGCGTTGTGGTTGGGGCCACTAATGAAAAACTGTTTTTT. It translates to CSVVVGATNEKLFF.

This chain joins TRBV10-2 and TRBJ2-1, with 10 bases aligning to TRBD2. Germline CDR1 and CDR2: WSHSY and SAAADI. The trim removed 5 bases at V and 2 bases at J, leaving 3 bases unmatched. The CDR3 runs 15 residues. As DNA, the CDR3 is TGCGCCAGCAGTTCCGGGACTAGCGCCTACAATGAGCAGTTCTTC. Amino acid sequence: CASSSGTSAYNEQFF.

V is TRBV2 and J is TRBJ1-5; D remains ambiguous. From germline, CDR1 is SNHLY and CDR2 FYNNEI. Trimming took 7 bases from V and 0 from J, leaving 7 bases between them. This CDR3 has 13 residues. The CDR3 DNA reads as TGTGCCAGCAACCCGGATAGCAATCAGCCCCAGCATTTT. As protein: CASNPDSNQPQHF. The variable domain in full, completed from reference TRBV2 and TRBJ1-5, reads EPEVTQTPSHQVTQMGQEVILRCVPISNHLYFYWYRQILGQKVEFLVSFYNNEISEKSEIFDDQFSVERPDGSNFTLKIRSTKLEDSAMYFCASNPDSNQPQHFGDGTRLSIL.

This clone was seen only a few times. CDR3 residues: CASSPQGERAEQYF. CDR3 coding DNA: TGTGCCAGCAGTCCCCAGGGGGAAAGGGCCGAGCAGTACTTC. J is TRBJ2-7 and V is TRBV11-2; 7 positions agree with TRBD1. The CDR3 has 14 amino acids. In germline, CDR1 is SGHAT, CDR2 FQNNGV. V was pared by 6 bases and J by 6 bases, with 11 bases of the junction left unmatched. The entire variable domain, with the rest obtained from reference TRBV11-2 and TRBJ2-7, is as follows: EAGVAQSPRYKIIEKRQSVAFWCNPISGHATLYWYQQILGQGPKLLIQFQNNGVVDDSQLPKDRFSAERLKGVDSTLKIQPAKLEDSAVYLCASSPQGERAEQYFGPGTRLTVT.

DNA of the CDR3: TGTGCCAGCAGCCAAGGACAGGGACAGCATTTT. Protein: CASSQGQGQHF. The chain employs TRBV3-1 (or the pseudogene TRBV3-2) and TRBJ1-5; TRBD1 matches 7 bases. This CDR3 is 11 amino acids long. J gave up 13 bases and V 1 base, and 1 base lay outside the gene matches. Germline V gene data show CDR1 as LGHDT and CDR2 as YNNKEL (reference sequence).

CDR3 in amino acids: CASSSPPGAGGVSETQYF. In DNA form, the CDR3 reads TGTGCCAGCAGCTCCCCGCCCGGCGCGGGAGGAGTATCAGAGACCCAGTACTTC. The chain joins TRBV5-4 to TRBJ2-5; 8 bases agree with TRBD2. The germline V gene has CDR1 SGHNT and CDR2 YYREEE (reference sequence). Unmatched junction bases numbered 17, after V lost 3 bases and J lost 4 bases. The CDR3 has 18 residues.

A single count supports this clone. This chain joins TRBV5-6 and TRBJ2-3; 8 nucleotides align to TRBD2. J gave up 3 bases and V 4 bases, and 10 bases lay outside the gene matches. Germline CDR1 and CDR2: SGHDT and YYEEEE. The CDR3 consists of 16 residues. The chain's CDR3 is CASSPEYRGGTDTQYF. The CDR3 DNA sequence: TGTGCCAGCAGCCCCGAATACCGGGGGGGGACAGATACGCAGTATTTT.

CDR3 DNA sequence: TGTGCCAGCAGTTCGACACAACTCACCGGGGAGCTGTTTTTT. Amino acids: CASSSTQLTGELFF. The chain has TRBV28 and TRBJ2-2; D remains ambiguous. Per germline, CDR1 MDHEN and CDR2 SYDVKM. The V gene lost 4 bases and the J gene lost 4 bases, with 10 bases spanning the gap. The CDR3 extends over 14 amino acids.

This clone appeared a single time. The J gene is TRBJ1-1, the V gene TRBV7-3; weak D call: TRBD1 (5 bases). V was trimmed by 2 bases and J by 0 bases, leaving 10 bases between them. The germline CDR1 and CDR2 sequences are SGHTA and FQGTGA. The CDR3 spans 15 residues. CDR3 in DNA: TGTGCCAGCAGCTTACGGGGCAGTATGAACACTGAAGCTTTCTTT. Protein product: CASSLRGSMNTEAFF.

This clone has just a few counts. The chain carries TRBV4-2 and TRBJ1-3; 7 nucleotides align to TRBD1. With V trimmed by 2 bases and J by 5 bases, 6 bases remained unmatched. From germline, CDR1 is LGHNA and CDR2 YNFKEQ. The CDR3 has 15 amino acids. For the CDR3, the DNA is TGTGCCAGCAGCCAAAACAGGGGATCGAGAAACACCATATATTTT. Its protein product is CASSQNRGSRNTIYF.

In DNA form, the CDR3 reads TGCGCCAGCAGCTTTACAGGGGACGTCACTGAAGCTTTCTTT. Residues: CASSFTGDVTEAFF. V is TRBV5-1 and J is TRBJ1-1; TRBD1 agrees at 7 bases. CDR1 and CDR2 (germline): SGHRS, YFSETQ. V lost 2 bases, J lost 4 bases, and 5 bases stayed unmatched. The CDR3 has 14 amino acids.

CDR3 residues: CASSYAGFNQPQHF. The DNA of the CDR3 is TGTGCCAGCAGTTACGCCGGCTTTAATCAGCCCCAGCATTTT. V is TRBV6-6 and J is TRBJ1-5; D ambiguous. Germline V lookup: CDR1 MNHNY, CDR2 SVGAGI (reference sequence). The CDR3 length is 14 residues. V lost 2 bases to trimming and J lost 4 bases, with 9 bases between them.